This TCR beta chain emerged from a study of T-cell reconstitution after alpha-beta-depleted transplantation in children. The study's findings and limits: T-cell counts and diversity were attributed mostly to newly produced T cells one year after transplant. There were reportedly several hundred expanded graft clones from which alpha-beta T cells came about two months after transplant.

As to this clonotype: What it binds is not known.

Trimming took 0 bases from V and 6 from J, leaving 8 bases between them. This CDR3 has 14 amino acids. Molecular barcoding with unique molecular identifiers was used for the TCRbeta library. Each CDR3 protein is one row after TCRdb ran MiXCR on the PCR reads. The table has some 600,000 distinct CDR3 sequences, 10% to 15% seen once. The sequence was obtained from a male patient under 18 who had a stem cell transplant for acute myeloid leukemia, so the T cells may come from the graft donor. The source material was PBMCs, mostly from graft donor cells, sampled 360 days after TCRalphabeta/CD19-depleted stem cell transplant. The V gene is TRBV23-1, the J gene TRBJ2-2; D is possibly TRBD1 (5 bases). TRBV23-1 is filed as an ORF, its function uncertain. The CDR3 DNA is TGCGCCAGCAGTCAATCTAGGGGATCCGGGGAGCTGTTTTTT. This translates into CASSQSRGSGELFF.